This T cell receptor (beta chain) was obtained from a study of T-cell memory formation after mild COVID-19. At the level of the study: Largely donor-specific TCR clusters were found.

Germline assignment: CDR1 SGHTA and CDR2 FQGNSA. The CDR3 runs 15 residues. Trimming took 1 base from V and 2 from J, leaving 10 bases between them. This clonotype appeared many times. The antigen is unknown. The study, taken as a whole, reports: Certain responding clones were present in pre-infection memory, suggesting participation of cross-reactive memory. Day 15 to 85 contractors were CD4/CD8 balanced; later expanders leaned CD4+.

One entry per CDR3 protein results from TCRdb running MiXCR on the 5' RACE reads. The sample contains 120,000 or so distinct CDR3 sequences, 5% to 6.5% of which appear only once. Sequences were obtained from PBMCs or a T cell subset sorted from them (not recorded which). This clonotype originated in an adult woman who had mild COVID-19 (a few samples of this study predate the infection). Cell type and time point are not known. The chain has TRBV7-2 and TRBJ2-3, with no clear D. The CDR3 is CASSLDGLDTDTQYF. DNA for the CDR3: TGTGCCAGCAGCTTAGACGGGCTAGACACAGATACGCAGTATTTT.